The 4 T cell receptor beta chains reported below all come from one sample, sequenced in a study of blood T cell repertoires in COVID-19. Data came from immunoSEQ multiplex PCR; TCRdb stores just in-frame clones and leaves some out. The sample yields a few hundred thousand clones, roughly nine tenths seen once. Input material: PBMCs or T cells enriched from blood (not recorded which). The origin of the receptors is a woman aged 40 to 50 who had been exposed to COVID-19.

The chain has TRBV5-1 and TRBJ2-5, with D possibly being TRBD2 (6 bases). From germline, CDR1 is SGHRS and CDR2 YFSETQ. V was pared by 4 bases and J by 5 bases, with 18 bases between. This CDR3 spans 15 amino acids. CDR3 sequence reads: CASSPGSLVPETQYF. DNA of the CDR3: TGCGCCAGCAGCCCCGGGAGTTTGGTTCCCGAGACCCAGTACTTC.

This chain links TRBV5-8 with TRBJ1-3; a possible D gene is TRBD1 (6 bases). The CDR3 consists of 16 residues. Germline CDR1 and CDR2: SGHTS and YDEGEE. Trimming removed 6 bases from V and 3 bases from J, with 19 bases in between. The CDR3 loop is CASTPRGTASGNTIYF. CDR3 DNA: TGTGCCAGCACCCCCAGGGGAACAGCGAGTGGAAACACCATATATTTT.

CDR3 in amino acids: CSVEAQGQTRNYEQYF. The CDR3, as DNA: TGCAGCGTTGAAGCCCAAGGACAGACTCGAAACTACGAGCAGTACTTC. This chain joins TRBV29-1 and TRBJ2-7; D may be TRBD1 (6 bases). V lost 1 base, J lost 3 bases, and 19 bases lay in between. The length of the CDR3 is 16 residues. CDR1 and CDR2 from the germline V gene are SQVTM and ANQGSEA.

The V and J genes are TRBV20-1 and TRBJ2-7; possibly TRBD2 for D (5 bases). The CDR3 covers 14 residues. V shed 3 bases and J shed 5 bases, with 17 bases lying between them. Germline assignment: CDR1 DFQATT and CDR2 SNEGSKA (reference sequence). CDR3 sequence (DNA): TGCAGTGCTAGTCGTGCTACGGGGAAGGACGAGCAGTACTTC. This encodes CSASRATGKDEQYF.